The present T cell receptor beta chain was sequenced within a study of early T cells in non-severe SARS-CoV-2 infection. At the level of the study: Sequencing used unsorted whole-blood bulk RNA, so chains lack pairing.

Trimming pared 3 bases from V and 1 base from J, leaving 10 bases between. This CDR3 region has 15 residues. CDR1 is MNHEY, CDR2 SVGEGT, per germline. The study, taken as a whole, reports: Missing private and CD4 specificities, VDJdb matching favored anti-spike CD8 responses.

Molecules of cDNA were individually given unique molecular identifiers that were attached to them. One entry per CDR3 protein, called by TCRdb with MiXCR from the 5' RACE reads. The sample consists of about 43,000 distinct CDR3 sequences, about 11% of them appearing once. This clonotype was found many times. Its antigen is undetermined. This rearrangement joins TRBV6-2 or TRBV6-3 to TRBJ1-5; D gene ambiguous. The sample comprised whole blood. The origin of this receptor is an adult who was a healthcare worker with PCR-confirmed SARS-CoV-2 infection or an uninfected control (not recorded which). In DNA, the CDR3 is TGTGCCAGCAGTTATCAAGGCGTCAGCAATCAGCCCCAGCATTTT. Its protein is CASSYQGVSNQPQHF.